Following are 10 T cell receptor beta chains from one sample sequenced in a study of shared clonotypes between healthy human individuals. Produced via immunoSEQ multiplex PCR; TCRdb's table is partial and in-frame only. Of some 580,000 clones in the sample, 97% were seen once. Sequencing used naive CD4+ T cells sorted from blood. This sample's subset: CD45RA+ positively selected. Receptors originate from a woman aged 25 to 39 in good health.

J is TRBJ2-7 and V is TRBV2; 11 bases line up with TRBD1. The CDR3 runs 16 residues. With V trimmed by 6 bases and J by 0 bases, 7 bases remained unmatched. Per the germline V gene, CDR1 is SNHLY and CDR2 is FYNNEI. The CDR3 DNA reads TGTGCCAGCAGAAGAAGGACAGGGGGCGGCTCCTACGAGCAGTACTTC. This sequence encodes CASRRRTGGGSYEQYF.

The chain links TRBV27 to TRBJ2-7, with D possibly matching TRBD1 (5 bases). CDR3 size: 16 residues. Germline CDR1 and CDR2: MNHEY and SMNVEV (reference sequence). Trimming pared 0 bases from V and 2 bases from J, leaving 14 bases between. In DNA, the CDR3 is TGTGCCAGCAGTTTATCCGGCGCAGGGAACACCTACGAGCAGTACTTC. Translated: CASSLSGAGNTYEQYF.

V usage is TRBV9 and J usage is TRBJ2-7; the match to TRBD2 covers 10 bases. The CDR3 is made up of 14 amino acids. The V and J ends lost 4 bases and 3 bases, in that order; junction bases with no gene match: 4. CDR1 and CDR2 from the germline V gene are SGDLS and YYNGEE. The CDR3 DNA follows: TGTGCCAGCAGCCCGGGGACTAGCGTCTACGAGCAGTACTTC. Translating gives CASSPGTSVYEQYF.

V gene TRBV28 combines with J gene TRBJ2-5, with 8 bases fitting TRBD2. Per the germline V gene, CDR1 is MDHEN and CDR2 is SYDVKM. V shed 2 bases, J shed 4 bases, and the junction held 6 bases outside the gene matches. The length of the CDR3 is 15 residues. The CDR3 loop is CASSLAGGLGETQYF. As DNA, the CDR3 is TGTGCCAGCAGTTTAGCGGGAGGTTTAGGAGAGACCCAGTACTTC.

As to this clone: The same CDR3 also results from other DNA sequences found in this sample. The genes are TRBV5-1 and TRBJ2-3; D is uncertain. The CDR3 covers 15 residues. Germline CDR1 SGHRS, CDR2 YFSETQ. V was shortened by 0 bases and J by 0 bases, with 8 bases between the two germline ends. The CDR3 spells CASSLVAGSTDTQYF. In DNA form, the CDR3 reads TGCGCCAGCAGCTTGGTGGCCGGGAGCACAGATACGCAGTATTTT. Looking up the rest from reference TRBV5-1 and TRBJ2-3 gives the full variable domain: KAGVTQTPRYLIKTRGQQVTLSCSPISGHRSVSWYQQTPGQGLQFLFEYFSETQRNKGNFPGRFSGRQFSNSRSEMNVSTLELGDSALYLCASSLVAGSTDTQYFGPGTRLTVL.

This clone occurred once. The gene calls are TRBV27 and TRBJ1-4, with a weak D call TRBD1 (5 bases). The CDR3 runs 14 residues. Germline lookup yields CDR1 MNHEY and CDR2 SMNVEV (reference sequence). The V gene lost 1 base and the J gene lost 7 bases, with 10 bases spanning the gap. In DNA form, the CDR3 reads TGTGCCAGCAGTTTATGGCAGGGTGGTGAAAAACTGTTTTTT. It is translated as CASSLWQGGEKLFF.

The V call is TRBV18, the J call TRBJ2-5; no clear D gene. Trimming removed 4 bases from V and 5 bases from J, with 20 bases in between. The CDR3 sequence is 16 residues long. CDR1 is KGHSH and CDR2 is LQKENI in the germline V gene. The CDR3 DNA follows: TGTGCCAGCTCACTAAGAGATACCGGGCTGCGGGAGACCCAGTACTTC. Its translation: CASSLRDTGLRETQYF.

The chain links TRBV7-2 to TRBJ1-2, with 9 nucleotides matching TRBD1. The germline V gene encodes CDR1 SGHTA and CDR2 FQGNSA. This CDR3 spans 14 amino acids. V shed 5 bases, J shed 6 bases, and the junction held 7 bases outside the gene matches. The CDR3 region is CASSLYRGQDGYTF. Here the CDR3 DNA reads TGTGCCAGCAGCCTCTACAGGGGGCAGGATGGCTACACCTTC. Full variable domain (outside the CDR3, taken from reference TRBV7-2 and TRBJ1-2): GAGVSQSPSNKVTEKGKDVELRCDPISGHTALYWYRQSLGQGLEFLIYFQGNSAPDKSGLPSDRFSAERTGGSVSTLTIQRTQQEDSAVYLCASSLYRGQDGYTFGSGTRLTVV.

The chain is built from TRBV7-6 and TRBJ1-6; D ambiguous. Germline loops: CDR1 SGHVS, CDR2 FNYEAQ. This CDR3 has 19 amino acids. Between the trimmed V and J ends, which lost 0 bases and 11 bases, there was a span of 26 bases. The CDR3 nucleotides read TGTGCCAGCAGCTTAGCTTTCTCTAGCCCCCGTCCAAGCGGCCCACCCCTCCACTTT. It translates to CASSLAFSSPRPSGPPLHF. Supplemented by reference TRBV7-6 and TRBJ1-6, the full variable domain reads GAGVSQSPRYKVTKRGQDVALRCDPISGHVSLYWYRQALGQGPEFLTYFNYEAQQDKSGLPNDRFSAERPEGSISTLTIQRTEQRDSAMYRCASSLAFSSPRPSGPPLHFGNGTRLTVT.

The chain is built from TRBV19 and TRBJ1-5; D not certain. V was clipped by 1 base and J by 0 bases, with 7 bases between them. The CDR3 runs 15 residues. Per the germline V gene, CDR1 is LNHDA and CDR2 is SQIVND (reference sequence). In DNA, the CDR3 is TGTGCCAGTAGTATAGGAGAGTATAGCAATCAGCCCCAGCATTTT. It codes for CASSIGEYSNQPQHF.